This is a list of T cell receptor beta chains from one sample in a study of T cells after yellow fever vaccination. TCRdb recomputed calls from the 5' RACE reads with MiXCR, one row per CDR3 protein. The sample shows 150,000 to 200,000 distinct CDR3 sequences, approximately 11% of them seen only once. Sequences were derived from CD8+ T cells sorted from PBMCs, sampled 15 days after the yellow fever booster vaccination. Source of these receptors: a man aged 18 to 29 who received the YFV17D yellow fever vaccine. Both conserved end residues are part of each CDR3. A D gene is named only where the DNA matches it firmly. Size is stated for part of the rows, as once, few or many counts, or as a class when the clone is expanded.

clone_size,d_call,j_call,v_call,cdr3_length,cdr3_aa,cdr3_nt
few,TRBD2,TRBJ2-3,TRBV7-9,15,CASSPLGGVTDTQYF,TGTGCCAGCAGCCCGTTGGGGGGGGTCACAGATACGCAGTATTTT
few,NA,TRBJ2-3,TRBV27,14,CASTWPLPTDTQYF,TGTGCCAGCACCTGGCCCCTGCCCACAGATACGCAGTATTTT
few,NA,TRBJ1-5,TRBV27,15,CASREEGLGDQPQHF,TGTGCCAGCAGGGAAGAGGGACTGGGCGATCAGCCCCAGCATTTT
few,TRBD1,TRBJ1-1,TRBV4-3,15,CASSPRQGANTEAFF,TGCGCCAGCAGCCCCCGACAGGGAGCGAACACTGAAGCTTTCTTT
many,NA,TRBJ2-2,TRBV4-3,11,CASASGGELFF,TGCGCCAGCGCCTCGGGCGGGGAGCTGTTTTTT
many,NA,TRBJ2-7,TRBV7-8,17,CASSLSVEQPLPYEQYF,TGTGCCAGCAGCTTATCGGTAGAGCAGCCCTTACCCTACGAGCAGTACTTC
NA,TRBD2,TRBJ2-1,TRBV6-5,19,CASSHALAGGPTRDNEQFF,TGTGCCAGCAGCCATGCATTAGCGGGGGGGCCCACGAGGGACAATGAGCAGTTCTTC
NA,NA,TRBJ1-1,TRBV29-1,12,CSVAGTNTEAFF,TGCAGCGTTGCCGGGACGAACACTGAAGCTTTCTTT
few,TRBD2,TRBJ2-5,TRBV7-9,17,CASSLLAGGPLQETQYF,TGTGCCAGCAGCTTATTAGCGGGGGGGCCCCTTCAAGAGACCCAGTACTTC
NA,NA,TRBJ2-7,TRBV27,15,CASSFTPGVIYEQYF,TGTGCCAGCAGTTTTACCCCAGGTGTAATCTACGAGCAGTACTTC
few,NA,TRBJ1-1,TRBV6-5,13,CASSYTDGTEAFF,TGTGCCAGCAGTTACACCGACGGCACTGAAGCTTTCTTT
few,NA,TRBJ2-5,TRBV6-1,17,CASSSPESSGGMQTQYF,TGTGCCAGCAGTTCCCCCGAGTCGTCAGGGGGGATGCAGACCCAGTACTTC
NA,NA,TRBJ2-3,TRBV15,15,CATSGGTSGTDTQYF,TGTGCCACCAGCGGAGGCACCTCGGGCACAGATACGCAGTATTTT
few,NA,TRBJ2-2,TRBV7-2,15,CASSVTWGKTGELFF,TGTGCCAGCAGCGTCACGTGGGGGAAAACCGGGGAGCTGTTTTTT
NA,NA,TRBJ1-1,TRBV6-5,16,CASSYSNRMLHTEAFF,TGTGCCAGCAGTTACTCGAACAGGATGCTTCACACTGAAGCTTTCTTT
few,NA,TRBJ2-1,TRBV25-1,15,CASSEISLAANEQFF,TGTGCCAGCAGTGAAATAAGTCTAGCTGCGAATGAGCAGTTCTTC
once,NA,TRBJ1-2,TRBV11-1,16,CASSLFPGTHFYGYTF,TGTGCCAGCAGCTTATTTCCCGGGACTCATTTCTATGGCTACACCTTC
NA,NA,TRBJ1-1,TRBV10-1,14,CASSFLYLNTEAFF,TGCGCCAGCAGTTTCCTCTACCTGAACACTGAAGCTTTCTTT
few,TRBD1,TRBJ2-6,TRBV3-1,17,CASSGDRGNSGANVLTF,TGTGCCAGCAGCGGGGACAGGGGAAACTCTGGGGCCAACGTCCTGACTTTC
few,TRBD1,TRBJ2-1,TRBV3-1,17,CASSQAEGAVSYNEQFF,TGTGCCAGCAGCCAAGCCGAGGGGGCAGTCTCCTACAATGAGCAGTTCTTC
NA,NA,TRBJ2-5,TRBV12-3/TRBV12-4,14,CASTPTRGEETQYF,TGTGCCAGCACTCCAACGAGGGGGGAAGAGACCCAGTACTTC
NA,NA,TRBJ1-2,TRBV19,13,CASLAGEGDGYTF,TGTGCCAGCCTGGCAGGGGAAGGGGATGGCTACACCTTC
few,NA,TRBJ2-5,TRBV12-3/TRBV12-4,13,CASSLEGRETQYF,TGTGCCAGCAGTTTAGAAGGGAGGGAGACCCAGTACTTC
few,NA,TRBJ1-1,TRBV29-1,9,CSVGSQAFF,TGCAGCGTCGGTTCTCAAGCTTTCTTT
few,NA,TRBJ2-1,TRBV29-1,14,CSVEGAGRANEQFF,TGCAGCGTTGAAGGGGCAGGTAGAGCCAATGAGCAGTTCTTC
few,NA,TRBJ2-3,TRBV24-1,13,CATSDHRRDTQYF,TGTGCCACCAGTGACCACCGCCGAGATACGCAGTATTTT
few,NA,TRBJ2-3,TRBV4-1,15,CASSPIRLLTDTQYF,TGCGCCAGCAGCCCGATTCGGCTTTTAACAGATACGCAGTATTTT
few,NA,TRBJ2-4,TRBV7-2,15,CASSLRGSSKNIQYF,TGTGCCAGCAGCTTAAGGGGCAGCTCCAAAAACATTCAGTACTTC
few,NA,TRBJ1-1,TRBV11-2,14,CASSLGGWNTEAFF,TGTGCCAGCAGCCTTGGGGGCTGGAACACTGAAGCTTTCTTT
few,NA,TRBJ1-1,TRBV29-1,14,CSVEVTGRGTEAFF,TGCAGCGTTGAGGTTACGGGGAGGGGCACTGAAGCTTTCTTT
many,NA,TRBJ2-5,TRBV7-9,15,CASSPRDLEGETQYF,TGTGCCAGCAGCCCTCGGGACCTAGAGGGGGAGACCCAGTACTTC
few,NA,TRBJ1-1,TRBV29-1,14,CSAGPGEYGTEAFF,TGCAGCGCGGGGCCCGGCGAGTACGGCACTGAAGCTTTCTTT
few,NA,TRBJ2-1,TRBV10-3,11,CAIRVEKEQFF,TGTGCCATCAGGGTCGAGAAAGAGCAGTTCTTC
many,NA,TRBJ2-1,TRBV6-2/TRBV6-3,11,CASSYPGSPFF,TGTGCCAGCAGTTACCCAGGGAGCCCGTTCTTC
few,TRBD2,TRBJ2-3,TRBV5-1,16,CASSAGLAGSTDTQYF,TGCGCCAGCAGCGCGGGACTAGCGGGTAGCACAGATACGCAGTATTTT
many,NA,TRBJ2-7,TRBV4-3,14,CASSQDLASYEQYF,TGCGCCAGCAGCCAAGATCTGGCCAGCTACGAGCAGTACTTC
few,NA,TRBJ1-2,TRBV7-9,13,CASSSQELYGYTF,TGTGCCAGCAGCTCCCAGGAGTTATATGGCTACACCTTC
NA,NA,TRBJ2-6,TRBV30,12,CAWTPGANVLTF,TGTGCCTGGACTCCTGGGGCCAACGTCCTGACTTTC
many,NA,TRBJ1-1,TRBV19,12,CASRAGITEAFF,TGTGCCAGTAGAGCAGGGATCACTGAAGCTTTCTTT
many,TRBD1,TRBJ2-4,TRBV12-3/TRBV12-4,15,CASSFGQGGKNIQYF,TGTGCCAGCAGTTTTGGACAGGGCGGCAAAAACATTCAGTACTTC
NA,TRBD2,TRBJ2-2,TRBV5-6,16,CASSPTWGGDTGELFF,TGTGCCAGCAGCCCAACATGGGGGGGGGACACCGGGGAGCTGTTTTTT
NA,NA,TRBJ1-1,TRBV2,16,CASSPKGEVLITEAFF,TGTGCCAGCAGCCCTAAAGGGGAGGTTTTAATCACTGAAGCTTTCTTT
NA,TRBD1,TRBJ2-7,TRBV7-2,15,CASSLIGGGTYEQYF,TGTGCCAGCAGCTTAATAGGGGGCGGAACCTACGAGCAGTACTTC
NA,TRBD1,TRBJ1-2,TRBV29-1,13,CSVGTQGIYGYTF,TGCAGCGTTGGAACACAGGGGATCTATGGCTACACCTTC
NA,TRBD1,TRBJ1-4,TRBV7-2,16,CASSLAIRTGLEKLFF,TGTGCCAGCAGCTTAGCAATAAGGACAGGGCTTGAAAAACTGTTTTTT
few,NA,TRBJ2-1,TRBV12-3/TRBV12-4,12,CASSLGDTEQFF,TGTGCCAGCAGTTTGGGGGATACGGAGCAGTTCTTC
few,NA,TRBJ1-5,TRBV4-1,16,CASSQGRGLGGQPQHF,TGCGCCAGCAGCCAAGGCCGAGGCCTAGGGGGTCAGCCCCAGCATTTT
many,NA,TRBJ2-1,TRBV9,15,CASSVQLNSYNEQFF,TGTGCCAGCAGCGTACAATTAAACTCCTACAATGAGCAGTTCTTC
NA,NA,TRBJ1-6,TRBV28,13,CASSQGPYSPLHF,TGTGCCAGCAGCCAGGGCCCATACTCACCCCTCCACTTT
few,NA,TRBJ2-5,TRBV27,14,CASSPLRKQETQYF,TGTGCCAGCAGTCCTCTGCGGAAACAAGAGACCCAGTACTTC
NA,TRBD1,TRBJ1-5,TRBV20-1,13,CSAPDRVDQPQHF,TGCAGTGCCCCTGACAGGGTGGATCAGCCCCAGCATTTT
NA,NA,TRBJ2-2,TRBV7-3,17,CASSLWARGPGTGELFF,TGTGCCAGCAGCTTATGGGCCAGGGGACCCGGCACCGGGGAGCTGTTTTTT
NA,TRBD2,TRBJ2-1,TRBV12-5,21,CASGFILGASGGITTYNEQFF,TGTGCTAGTGGTTTTATCCTCGGGGCTAGCGGGGGGATAACCACCTACAATGAGCAGTTCTTC
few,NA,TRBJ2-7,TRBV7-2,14,CASSFYGGRDEQYF,TGTGCCAGCAGCTTCTACGGGGGGCGCGACGAGCAGTACTTC
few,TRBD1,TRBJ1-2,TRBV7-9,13,CASSSRQGDGYTF,TGTGCCAGCAGCTCGCGACAGGGGGATGGCTACACCTTC